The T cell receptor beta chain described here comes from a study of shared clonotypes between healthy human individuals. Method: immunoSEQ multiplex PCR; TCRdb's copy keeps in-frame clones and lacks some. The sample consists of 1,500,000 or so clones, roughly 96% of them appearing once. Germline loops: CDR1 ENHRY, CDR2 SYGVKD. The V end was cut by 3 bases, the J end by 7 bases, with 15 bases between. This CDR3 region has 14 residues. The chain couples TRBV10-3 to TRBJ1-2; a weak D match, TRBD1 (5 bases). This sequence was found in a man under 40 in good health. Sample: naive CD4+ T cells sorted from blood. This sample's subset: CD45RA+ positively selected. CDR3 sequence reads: CAISEAQGLSGYTF. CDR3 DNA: TGTGCCATCAGTGAAGCCCAGGGATTGAGTGGCTACACCTTC.